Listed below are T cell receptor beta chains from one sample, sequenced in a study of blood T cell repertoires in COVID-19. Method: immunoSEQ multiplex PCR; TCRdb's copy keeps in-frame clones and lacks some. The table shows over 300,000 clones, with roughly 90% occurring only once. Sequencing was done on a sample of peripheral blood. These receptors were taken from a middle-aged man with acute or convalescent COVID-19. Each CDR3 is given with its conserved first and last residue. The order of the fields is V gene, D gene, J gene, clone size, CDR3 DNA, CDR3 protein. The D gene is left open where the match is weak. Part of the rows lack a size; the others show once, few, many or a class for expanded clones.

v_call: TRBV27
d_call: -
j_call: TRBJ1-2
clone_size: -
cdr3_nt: TGTGCCAGCAGTTTACGTGCAGACTATGGCTACACCTTC
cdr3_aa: CASSLRADYGYTF

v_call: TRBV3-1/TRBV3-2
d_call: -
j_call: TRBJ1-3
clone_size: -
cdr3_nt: TGTGCCAGCAGCCAAATGCTAAGCTCTGGAAACACCATATATTTT
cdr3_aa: CASSQMLSSGNTIYF

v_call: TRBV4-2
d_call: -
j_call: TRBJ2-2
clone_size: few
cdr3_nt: TGTGCCAGCAGCCAAGTAGGAACAGCACCCACCGGGGAGCTGTTTTTT
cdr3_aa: CASSQVGTAPTGELFF

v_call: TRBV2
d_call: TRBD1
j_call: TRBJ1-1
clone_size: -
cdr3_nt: TGTGCCAGCAGTGATCAGGGGGCGGACACTGAAGCTTTCTTT
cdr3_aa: CASSDQGADTEAFF

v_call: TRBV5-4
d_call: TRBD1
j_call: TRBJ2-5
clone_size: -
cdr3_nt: TGTGCCAGCAGCACAATGAACAGGGGTGGGACCCAGTACTTC
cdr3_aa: CASSTMNRGGTQYF

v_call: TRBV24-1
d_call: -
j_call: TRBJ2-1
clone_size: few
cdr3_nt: TGTGCCACCAGTGATTGGGGCAGCTCCTACAATGAGCAGTTCTTC
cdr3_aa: CATSDWGSSYNEQFF

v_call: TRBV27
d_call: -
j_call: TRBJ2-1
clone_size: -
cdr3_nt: TGTGCCAGCAGTTTATGGTCAGGGGATGAGCAGTTCTTC
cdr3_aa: CASSLWSGDEQFF

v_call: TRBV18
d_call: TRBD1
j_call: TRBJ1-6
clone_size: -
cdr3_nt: TGTGCCAGCTCACCTAGGACAGGGCGCAATAATTCACCCCTCCACTTT
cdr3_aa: CASSPRTGRNNSPLHF

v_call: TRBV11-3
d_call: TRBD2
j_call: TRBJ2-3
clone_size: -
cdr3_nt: TGTGCCAGCAGCCGCGGGACTAGCGGGACGGATACGCAGTATTTT
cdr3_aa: CASSRGTSGTDTQYF

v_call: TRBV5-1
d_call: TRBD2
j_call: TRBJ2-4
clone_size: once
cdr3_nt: TGCGCCAGCAGCTTGACTAGCGGGGAAAACATTCAGTACTTC
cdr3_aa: CASSLTSGENIQYF

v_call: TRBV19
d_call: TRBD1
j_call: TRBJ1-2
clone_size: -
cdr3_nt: TGTGCCAGTAGTCCGGGACAGGGGAACCCTAACTATGGCTACACCTTC
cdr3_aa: CASSPGQGNPNYGYTF

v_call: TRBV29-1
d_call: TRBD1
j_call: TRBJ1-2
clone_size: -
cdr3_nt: TGCAGCGTTGGACGCCCGGGACAGGGCTCCGGCTACACCTTC
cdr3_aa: CSVGRPGQGSGYTF

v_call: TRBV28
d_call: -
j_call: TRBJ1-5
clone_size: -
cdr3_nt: TGTGCCTGGGCTGGGGGGGATAATCAGCCCCAGCATTTT
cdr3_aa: CAWAGGDNQPQHF

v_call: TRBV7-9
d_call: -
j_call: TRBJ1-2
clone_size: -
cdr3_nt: TGTGCCTTGAACAGGGTTTACTATGGCTACACCTTC
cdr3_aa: CALNRVYYGYTF

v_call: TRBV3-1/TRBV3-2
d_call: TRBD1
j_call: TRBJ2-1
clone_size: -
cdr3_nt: TGTGCCAGCAGCCAAGAAAACAGGGGAATTGTGAATGAGCAGTTCTTC
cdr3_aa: CASSQENRGIVNEQFF

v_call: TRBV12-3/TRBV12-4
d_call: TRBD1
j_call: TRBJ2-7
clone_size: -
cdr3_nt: TGTGCCAGCAGTAGACAGGGCCTCTACGAGCAGTACTTC
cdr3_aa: CASSRQGLYEQYF

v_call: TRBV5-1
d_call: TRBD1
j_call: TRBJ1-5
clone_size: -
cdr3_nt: TGCGCCAGCAGCGAGGGACAGTACAATCAGCCCCAGCATTTT
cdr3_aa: CASSEGQYNQPQHF

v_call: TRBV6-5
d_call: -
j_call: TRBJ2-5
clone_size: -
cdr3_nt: TGTGCCAGCAGAAAGGACTCTCTCCCGGGCACGACCCAGTACTTC
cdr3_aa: CASRKDSLPGTTQYF

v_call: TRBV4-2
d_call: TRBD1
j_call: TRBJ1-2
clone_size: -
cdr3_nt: TGTGCCAGCAGCCAAGTACGGACAGGGAACTATGGCTACACCTTC
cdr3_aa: CASSQVRTGNYGYTF

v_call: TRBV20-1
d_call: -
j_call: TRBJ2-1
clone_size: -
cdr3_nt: TGCAGTGCTCTGCCGGGGAATGAGCAGTTCTTC
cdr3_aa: CSALPGNEQFF

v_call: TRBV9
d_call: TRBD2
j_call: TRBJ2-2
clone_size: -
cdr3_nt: TGTGCCAGCAGCGCTCAAACTAGCGGGAGGTCTCAAAACCTCGGGGAGCTGTTTTTT
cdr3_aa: CASSAQTSGRSQNLGELFF

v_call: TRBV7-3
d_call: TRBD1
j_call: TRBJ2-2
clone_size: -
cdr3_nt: TGTGCCAGCAGCTTCCGGGGGACAGGAACCGGGGAGCTGTTTTTT
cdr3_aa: CASSFRGTGTGELFF

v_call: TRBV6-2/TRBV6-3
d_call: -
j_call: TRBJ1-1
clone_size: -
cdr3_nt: TGTGCCAGCAGTTACACAGTCATGAACACTGAAGCTTTCTTT
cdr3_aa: CASSYTVMNTEAFF

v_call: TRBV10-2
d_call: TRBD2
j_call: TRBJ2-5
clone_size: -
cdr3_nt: TGCGCCAGCAGCTCGGGACTAGCGAGACAGACCCAGTACTTC
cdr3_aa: CASSSGLARQTQYF

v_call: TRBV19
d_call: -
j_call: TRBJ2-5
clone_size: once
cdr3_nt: TGTGCCAGTAGTATCGGTGGGCTAGCCGGGGCCCAGTACTTC
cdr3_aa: CASSIGGLAGAQYF

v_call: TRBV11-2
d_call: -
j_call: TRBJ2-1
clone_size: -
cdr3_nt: TGTGCCAGCAGCTTAGGACAGAACTACAATGAGCAGTTCTTC
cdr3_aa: CASSLGQNYNEQFF

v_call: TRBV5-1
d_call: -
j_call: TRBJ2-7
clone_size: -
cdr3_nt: TGCGCCAGCAGCCTACCTTCCTACGAGCAGTACTTC
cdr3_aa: CASSLPSYEQYF

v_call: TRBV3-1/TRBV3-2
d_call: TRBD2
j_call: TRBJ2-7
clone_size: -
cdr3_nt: TGTGCCAGCAGCCCCCAGCGCGGGAGGGCCTACGAGCAGTACTTC
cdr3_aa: CASSPQRGRAYEQYF

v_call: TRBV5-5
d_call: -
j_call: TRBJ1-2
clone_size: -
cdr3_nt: TGTGCCAGCAGCTTGCCGGCCAGGCCCCACTATGGCTACACCTTC
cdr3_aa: CASSLPARPHYGYTF

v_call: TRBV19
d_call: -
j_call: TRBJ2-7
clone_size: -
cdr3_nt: TGTGCCAGTAGTCATCCAGGGTGGTTGTACGAGCAGTACTTC
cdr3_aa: CASSHPGWLYEQYF

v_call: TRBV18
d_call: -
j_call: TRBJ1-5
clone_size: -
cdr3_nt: TGTGCCAGCTCACAAGCCGGGACAAGCAATCAGCCCCAGCATTTT
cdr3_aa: CASSQAGTSNQPQHF

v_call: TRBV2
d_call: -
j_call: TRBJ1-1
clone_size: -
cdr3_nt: TGTGCCAGCAGTGAAGAGATACAGGTTGAAGCTTTCTTT
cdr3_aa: CASSEEIQVEAFF

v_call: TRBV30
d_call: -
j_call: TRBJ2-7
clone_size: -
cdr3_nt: TGTGCCTGGAAGCAGGGGCCCCTTACCTACGAGCAGTACTTC
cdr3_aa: CAWKQGPLTYEQYF

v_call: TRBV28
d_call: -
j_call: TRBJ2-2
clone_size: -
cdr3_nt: TGTGCCAGCACCCTGGGGGGGCGTTGGGGCACCGGGGAGCTGTTTTTT
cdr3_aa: CASTLGGRWGTGELFF

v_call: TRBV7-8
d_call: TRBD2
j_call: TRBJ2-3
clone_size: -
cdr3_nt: TGTGCCAGCAGCTTCTCCTTGGGACTAGCGGTAACAGATACGCAGTATTTT
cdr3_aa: CASSFSLGLAVTDTQYF

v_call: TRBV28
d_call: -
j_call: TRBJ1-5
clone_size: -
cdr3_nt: TGTGCCAGCAGTCCTCCGGGACTAGAATTTTTAGGGGCCTATAATCAGCCCCAGCATTTT
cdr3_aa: CASSPPGLEFLGAYNQPQHF

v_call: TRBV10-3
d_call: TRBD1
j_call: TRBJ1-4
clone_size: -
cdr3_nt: TGTGCCATCAGTGAGTCCCCAGGGGGAGATGAAAAACTGTTTTTT
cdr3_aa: CAISESPGGDEKLFF

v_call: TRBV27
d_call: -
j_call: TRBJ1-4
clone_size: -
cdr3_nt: TGTGCCAGCAGTTTATTGATCGGGGAGGGACGGGAAAAACTGTTTTTT
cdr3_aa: CASSLLIGEGREKLFF

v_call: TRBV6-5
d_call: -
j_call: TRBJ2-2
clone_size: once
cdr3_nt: TGTGCCAGCAGGCATCGCGCAAACACCGGGGAGCTGTTTTTT
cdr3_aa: CASRHRANTGELFF

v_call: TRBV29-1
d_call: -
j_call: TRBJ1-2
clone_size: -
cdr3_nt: TGCAGCGCCTTCTCCCCGGCAGGGGCCGCGGTCCGCTATGGCTACACCTTC
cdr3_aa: CSAFSPAGAAVRYGYTF

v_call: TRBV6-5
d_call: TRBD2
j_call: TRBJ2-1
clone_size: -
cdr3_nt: TGTGCCAGCAGTAAAAGCGGGAGCTCCTACAATGAGCAGTTCTTC
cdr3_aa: CASSKSGSSYNEQFF

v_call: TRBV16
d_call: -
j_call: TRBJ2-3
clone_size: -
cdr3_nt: TGTGCCAGCAGCCGTCAGGGGAGCACAGATACGCAGTATTTT
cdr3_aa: CASSRQGSTDTQYF

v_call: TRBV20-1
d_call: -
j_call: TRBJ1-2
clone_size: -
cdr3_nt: TGCAGTGCTAGTTCAGGCACCGGTGGCTACACCTTC
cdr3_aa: CSASSGTGGYTF

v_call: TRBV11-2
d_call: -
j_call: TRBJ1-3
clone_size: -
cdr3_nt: TGTGCCAGCAGCGAGGACTCTGGAAACACCATATATTTT
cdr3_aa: CASSEDSGNTIYF

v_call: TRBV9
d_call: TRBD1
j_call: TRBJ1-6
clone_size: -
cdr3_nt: TGTGCCAGCAGCGTAGACAGGGGCGATTCACCCCTCCACTTT
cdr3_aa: CASSVDRGDSPLHF

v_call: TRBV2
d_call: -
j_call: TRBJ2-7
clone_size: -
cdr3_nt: TGTGCCACGTCAACGAGTATCTACGAGCAGTACTTC
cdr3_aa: CATSTSIYEQYF

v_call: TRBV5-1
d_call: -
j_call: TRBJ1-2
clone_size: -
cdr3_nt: TGCGCCAGCAGCTTTACAGGGTCGGGTGGCTACACCTTC
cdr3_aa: CASSFTGSGGYTF

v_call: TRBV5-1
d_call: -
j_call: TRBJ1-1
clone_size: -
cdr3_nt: TGCGCCAGCAGCTTAGAGACAGTTTCCCTGGGAGGGGTCTTT
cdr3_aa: CASSLETVSLGGVF

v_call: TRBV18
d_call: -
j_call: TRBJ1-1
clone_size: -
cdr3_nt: TGTGCCAGCTCACCGATAGCGGGGGACACTGAAGCTTTCTTT
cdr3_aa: CASSPIAGDTEAFF

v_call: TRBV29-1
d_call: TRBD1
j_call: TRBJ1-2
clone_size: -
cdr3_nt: TGCAGCGTTGGACAGGGGGATAACTATGGCTACACCTTC
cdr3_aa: CSVGQGDNYGYTF